One sample yielded the 14 T cell receptor beta chains listed below, sequenced in a study of graft-versus-host responses after intestinal transplantation. The antigens for these receptors are not known. Measured with immunoSEQ multiplex PCR; TCRdb has only the in-frame clones, and not every one. Of about 70,000 clones in the sample, approximately 94% were seen once. The sequencing used unstimulated CD8+ T cells sorted from spleen or lymph node cells, collected before intestinal transplant. The receptors originated from a human donor who received an intestinal transplant.

This sequence joins TRBV18 and TRBJ1-1; TRBD1 aligns across 10 bases. V dropped 1 base and J dropped 5; count of bases not matched to a gene: 10. Germline V CDR1 and CDR2: KGHSH, LQKENI. The CDR3 is made up of 17 amino acids. In DNA form, the CDR3 reads TGTGCCAGCTCACCACAGATGACAGGGGGCTCATCTACTGAAGCTTTCTTT. The encoded protein is CASSPQMTGGSSTEAFF.

This chain links TRBV11-1 with TRBJ1-1; D is perhaps TRBD1 (5 bases). Trimming took off 8 bases at V and 1 base at J, with 11 bases between the two ends. The CDR3 extends over 13 amino acids. Looked up from germline, CDR1 is SGHAT and CDR2 is FQDESV (reference sequence). CDR3 nucleotides: TGTGCCAGCCAAAACAGGCAGAACACTGAAGCTTTCTTT. Encoded protein: CASQNRQNTEAFF. Using reference TRBV11-1 and TRBJ1-1 for the parts outside the CDR3, the full variable domain is EAEVAQSPRYKITEKSQAVAFWCDPISGHATLYWYRQILGQGPELLVQFQDESVVDDSQLPKDRFSAERLKGVDSTLKIQPAELGDSAMYLCASQNRQNTEAFFGQGTRLTVV.

This clone occurred once. The rearrangement joins TRBV10-2 to TRBJ2-3; TRBD2 matches at 7 bases. Germline V CDR1 and CDR2: WSHSY, SAAADI. The CDR3 covers 18 residues. The junction had 16 bases not matched to a gene; V was cut back by 1 base and J by 6 bases. The CDR3 coding sequence is TGCGCCAGCAGTGAGTTGGGACCAGCGGGACTCGAGAGGGATACGCAGTATTTT. Amino acids: CASSELGPAGLERDTQYF.

This chain links TRBV9 with TRBJ1-1; TRBD1 is a possible D gene (5 bases). V was trimmed by 3 bases and J by 6 bases, leaving 9 bases between them. The CDR3 is 12 amino acids. Germline V gives CDR1 SGDLS, CDR2 YYNGEE. CDR3 bases: TGTGCCAGCAGCGGGTCGGGGGCTGAAGCTTTCTTT. Translation gives CASSGSGAEAFF.

This chain connects TRBV27 to TRBJ1-6, with D uncertain. Germline V CDR1 and CDR2: MNHEY, SMNVEV (reference sequence). The CDR3 length is 13 residues. The V and J ends lost 2 bases and 7 bases respectively, with 6 bases between them. For the CDR3, the DNA is TGTGCCAGCAGTTTAACGCCCAATTCACCCCTCCACTTT. Encoded protein: CASSLTPNSPLHF.

This rearrangement joins TRBV27 to TRBJ2-7; the D gene is possibly TRBD1 (5 bases). This CDR3 spans 16 amino acids. Germline V lookup: CDR1 MNHEY, CDR2 SMNVEV (reference sequence). V was clipped by 2 bases and J by 0 bases, with 14 bases between them. The CDR3 reads CASSLRGTTSSYEQYF. In DNA form, the CDR3 reads TGTGCCAGCAGTTTAAGGGGCACCACGAGCTCCTACGAGCAGTACTTC.

V usage is TRBV2 and J usage is TRBJ2-5; 14 positions agree with TRBD2. CDR1 is SNHLY, CDR2 FYNNEI, per germline. J was trimmed by 2 bases and V by 6 bases; bases with no gene match: 14. The CDR3 runs to 19 residues. The CDR3 sequence is CASRTGTSGSSDIQETQYF. The CDR3 DNA reads TGTGCCAGCAGGACCGGGACTAGCGGGAGCTCCGATATTCAAGAGACCCAGTACTTC.

This sequence joins TRBV28 and TRBJ2-2, with 8 bases lining up with TRBD1. The V gene end was trimmed by 5 bases and the J gene end by 3 bases; junction bases not matched to a gene: 2. Looked up from germline, CDR1 is MDHEN and CDR2 is SYDVKM. This CDR3 comprises 14 residues. The chain's CDR3 is CASSVTGDTGELFF. DNA for the CDR3: TGTGCCAGCAGTGTGACAGGGGACACCGGGGAGCTGTTTTTT.

The V and J genes are TRBV5-6 and TRBJ1-1; D is unclear. V shed 4 bases and J shed 4 bases, with 8 bases lying between them. The CDR3 has 12 residues. Looked up from germline, CDR1 is SGHDT and CDR2 is YYEEEE. This CDR3 is CASSVEGTEAFF. For the CDR3, the DNA is TGTGCCAGCAGCGTGGAAGGCACTGAAGCTTTCTTT. The full variable domain, its missing parts supplied by reference TRBV5-6 and TRBJ1-1, is DAGVTQSPTHLIKTRGQQVTLRCSPKSGHDTVSWYQQALGQGPQFIFQYYEEEERQRGNFPDRFSGHQFPNYSSELNVNALLLGDSALYLCASSVEGTEAFFGQGTRLTVV.

This chain uses TRBV7-3 with TRBJ2-3, with 8 bases that match TRBD2. The CDR3 is 16 amino acids. CDR1 and CDR2 from the germline V gene are SGHTA and FQGTGA. V shed 5 bases, J shed 8 bases, and the junction held 15 bases outside the gene matches. CDR3 nucleotide sequence: TGTGCCAGCAGCACCGCAGCGGGAGCCGGTGGTGGTACGCAGTATTTT. Translation: CASSTAAGAGGGTQYF. Full variable domain (remainder filled in from reference TRBV7-3 and TRBJ2-3): GAGVSQTPSNKVTEKGKYVELRCDPISGHTALYWYRQSLGQGPEFLIYFQGTGAADDSGLPNDRFFAVRPEGSVSTLKIQRTERGDSAVYLCASSTAAGAGGGTQYFGPGTRLTVL.

V usage is TRBV27 and J usage is TRBJ2-7; 14 positions agree with TRBD2. CDR3 length: 16 amino acids. Germline trimming cut 3 bases from V and 2 bases from J; bases unmatched to any gene: 3. Per germline, CDR1 MNHEY and CDR2 SMNVEV (reference sequence). CDR3 coding DNA: TGTGCCAGCAGTTTCCAGGGACTAGCGGGAGCCTACGAGCAGTACTTC. Residues: CASSFQGLAGAYEQYF.

This chain links TRBV27 with TRBJ1-5; the D is unclear. CDR3 length: 13 residues. Germline V gives CDR1 MNHEY, CDR2 SMNVEV (reference sequence). The germline V and J ends were trimmed by 3 bases and 3 bases, with 6 bases remaining between them. CDR3 in amino acids: CASSFTPNQPQHF. Here the CDR3 DNA reads TGTGCCAGCAGTTTTACACCCAATCAGCCCCAGCATTTT.

The V call is TRBV28, the J call TRBJ2-3; D not certain. Between the trimmed V and J ends, which lost 4 bases and 0 bases, there was a span of 8 bases. Germline V lookup: CDR1 MDHEN, CDR2 SYDVKM. This CDR3 has 14 residues. CDR3 DNA sequence: TGTGCCAGCAGTTCTTTTGCTAGCACAGATACGCAGTATTTT. Protein sequence: CASSSFASTDTQYF.

The chain carries TRBV10-3 and TRBJ2-2; possibly TRBD1 for D (5 bases). The CDR3 covers 16 residues. V lost 6 bases and J 5 bases, leaving 19 bases between the germline ends. In germline, CDR1 is ENHRY, CDR2 SYGVKD. The CDR3 sequence is CAIRDPDVRGTGELFF. The CDR3, as DNA: TGTGCCATCAGGGACCCGGACGTAAGGGGAACCGGGGAGCTGTTTTTT.